The 27 T cell receptor beta chains below were found in one sample sequenced in a study of cytomegalovirus exposure and HLA in healthy donors. The PCR employed 60 Vbeta primers together with 13 Jbeta primers. TCRdb keeps only in-frame clones here, not all; method: immunoSEQ multiplex PCR. Among roughly 140,000 clones listed, about 64% were seen once. Sequencing used PBMCs. The receptors derive from a woman aged 30 to 39 in good health and CMV-seropositive.

This chain uses TRBV28 with TRBJ2-2; possible D gene TRBD2, 5 bases. Trimming left V 1 base short and J 3 bases short, with 12 bases between. Looked up from germline, CDR1 is MDHEN and CDR2 is SYDVKM. The CDR3 is made up of 16 amino acids. CDR3 DNA: TGTGCCAGCAGTTTATTAAGTTGGCGGGACACCGGGGAGCTGTTTTTT. It yields the protein CASSLLSWRDTGELFF. Looking up the rest from reference TRBV28 and TRBJ2-2 gives the full variable domain: DVKVTQSSRYLVKRTGEKVFLECVQDMDHENMFWYRQDPGLGLRLIYFSYDVKMKEKGDIPEGYSVSREKKERFSLILESASTNQTSMYLCASSLLSWRDTGELFFGEGSRLTVL.

This clone occurred a few times. The chain combines TRBV29-1 with TRBJ1-1; D not resolved. CDR3 length equals 15 residues. The ends were cut back, 7 bases at V and 0 bases at J, with 18 bases in the middle. CDR1 and CDR2 (germline): SQVTM, ANQGSEA. CDR3 residues: CSAGSGWGMNTEAFF. CDR3 coding DNA: TGCAGCGCTGGGAGCGGGTGGGGTATGAACACTGAAGCTTTCTTT.

Here the CDR3 DNA reads TGTGCCAGCAGCTTGACTAGCGGGAGAGGTTCTGGGGCCAACGTCCTGACTTTC. This sequence encodes CASSLTSGRGSGANVLTF. The J gene is TRBJ2-6, the V gene TRBV7-9; TRBD2 matches at 12 bases. Germline-derived CDR1 and CDR2 are SEHNR and FQNEAQ (reference sequence). CDR3 size: 18 residues. V gave up 3 bases and J gave up 1 base; unmatched junction bases: 4.

In this sample, this clone turned up a few times. The chain is built from TRBV28 and TRBJ1-2; D perhaps matches TRBD1 (6 bases). The germline CDR1 and CDR2 sequences are MDHEN and SYDVKM. Trimming removed 2 bases at V and 7 bases at J, with 14 bases between. This CDR3 comprises 14 residues. The CDR3 coding sequence is TGTGCCAGCAGTTTACTTCGGGGGGCGGGTGGCTACACCTTC. Protein product: CASSLLRGAGGYTF.

The chain recombines TRBV5-8 with TRBJ1-2; D is ambiguous. Looked up from germline, CDR1 is SGHTS and CDR2 is YDEGEE. The CDR3 is 10 amino acids. The V end lost 8 bases, the J end lost 8 bases, and 10 bases lay between the germline ends. Here the CDR3 reads CARQRGGYTF. DNA of the CDR3: TGTGCCAGGCAACGAGGGGGCTACACCTTC.

This chain joins TRBV5-1 and TRBJ2-7; D gene ambiguous. This CDR3 has 14 amino acids. Germline V lookup: CDR1 SGHRS, CDR2 YFSETQ. V dropped 2 bases and J dropped 0 bases, with 9 bases sitting between them. CDR3 nucleotides: TGCGCCAGCAGCTTCACAGTGGCCTCCTACGAGCAGTACTTC. It is translated as CASSFTVASYEQYF.

This chain connects TRBV13 to TRBJ2-7; 9 bases fit TRBD1. The CDR3 spans 14 residues. J lost 6 bases, V lost 3 bases, and 6 bases had no gene match. Germline-derived CDR1 and CDR2 are PRHDT and FYEKMQ (reference sequence). The CDR3 region has the DNA TGTGCCAGCAGCTTCGGGACAGGGTCTACCGAGCAGTACTTC. Translation: CASSFGTGSTEQYF.

This clone was counted between two and nine times. The rearrangement joins TRBV28 to TRBJ1-1; D is perhaps TRBD1 (5 bases). V lost 6 bases and J lost 4, with 18 bases in between. Germline V gives CDR1 MDHEN, CDR2 SYDVKM. This CDR3 comprises 15 residues. The CDR3 here is CASSPIGQGGTEAFF. CDR3 bases: TGTGCCAGCAGCCCGATTGGGCAGGGCGGCACTGAAGCTTTCTTT. Complete variable domain (other parts from reference TRBV28 and TRBJ1-1): DVKVTQSSRYLVKRTGEKVFLECVQDMDHENMFWYRQDPGLGLRLIYFSYDVKMKEKGDIPEGYSVSREKKERFSLILESASTNQTSMYLCASSPIGQGGTEAFFGQGTRLTVV.

The rearrangement uses TRBV19 and TRBJ1-5, with D perhaps matching TRBD1 (5 bases). Germline-derived CDR1 and CDR2 are LNHDA and SQIVND (reference sequence). V lost 6 bases, J lost 6 bases, and 12 bases lay in between. This CDR3 comprises 13 residues. CDR3 sequence (DNA): TGTGCCAGTAGGCGGGGGGGAGTTCAGCCCCAGCATTTT. Amino acids: CASRRGGVQPQHF.

This clone has only one observation. This chain links TRBV7-5 with TRBJ2-7; the DNA was not used to check the table's D call, TRBD1. TRBV7-5 is described as a pseudogene. CDR3 size: 17 residues. The CDR3 spells CARSYSAGTGGTYEQYF. Here the CDR3 DNA reads TGTGCCAGAAGCTATTCAGCCGGGACAGGAGGGACCTACGAGCAGTACTTC.

The V call is TRBV6-7, the J call TRBJ1-2, with 7 bases fitting TRBD1. TRBV6-7 is flagged as an ORF with uncertain function. V shed 0 bases and J 3 bases; nucleotides not matched to a gene: 7. CDR3 size: 16 residues. The CDR3 DNA is TGTGCCAGCAGTTACTCGATAACCGGGACAGACTATGGCTACACCTTC. Translated: CASSYSITGTDYGYTF.

A few counts support this clone. CDR3 sequence: CASAIGEEDTEAFF. CDR3 nucleotide sequence: TGCGCCAGCGCAATAGGGGAGGAAGACACTGAAGCTTTCTTT. The genes are TRBV5-1 and TRBJ1-1; perhaps TRBD1 as D (5 bases). The CDR3 runs to 14 residues. The V end was cut by 7 bases, the J end by 3 bases, with 16 bases between. Germline V gene data show CDR1 as SGHRS and CDR2 as YFSETQ.

J is TRBJ1-2 and V is TRBV9; TRBD1 might be the D (6 bases). Germline V gene lookup returns CDR1 SGDLS and CDR2 YYNGEE. The length of the CDR3 is 14 residues. Deletions cut 2 bases from V and 2 bases from J, with 10 bases between. The CDR3 DNA follows: TGTGCCAGCAGCGTTATGGACAGAAACTATGGCTACACCTTC. Translation: CASSVMDRNYGYTF.

The chain joins TRBV9 to TRBJ2-5; TRBD2 matches at 11 bases. V lost 4 bases, J lost 6 bases, and 14 bases stayed unmatched. The CDR3 contains 17 residues. CDR1 is SGDLS and CDR2 is YYNGEE in the germline V gene. The DNA of the CDR3 is TGTGCCAGCAGCAATGGACTAGCGGGTGGAGTGGCGCAGACCCAGTACTTC. Protein: CASSNGLAGGVAQTQYF.

The chain combines TRBV5-1 with TRBJ2-5; TRBD1 matches 9 bases. TRBJ2-7 matches the DNA end more closely, so the J call is doubtful. This CDR3 has 14 residues. CDR1 SGHRS and CDR2 YFSETQ come from the germline V gene. The CDR3 DNA reads as TGCGCCAGCAGCCAACCGGGACAGGGCTACGAGCAGTACTTC. Amino acids: CASSQPGQGYEQYF.

This clone turned up a few times. CDR3 region: CASISGQVSYNEQFF. The CDR3 DNA reads as TGTGCCAGCATTTCGGGACAGGTCTCCTACAATGAGCAGTTCTTC. This chain joins TRBV6-7 and TRBJ2-1; TRBD1 matches 8 bases. TRBV6-7 belongs to the ORF category, with a function that is uncertain. The CDR3 runs to 15 residues. Losses at the gene ends were 7 bases for V and 0 bases for J; bases not matched to a gene: 5.

The chain joins TRBV11-3 to TRBJ2-7; TRBD2 matches 9 bases. Germline V gene sequence: CDR1 SGHNT, CDR2 YENEEA. This CDR3 has 15 amino acids. The junction had 4 bases not matched to a gene; V was cut back by 2 bases and J by 2 bases. The DNA for the CDR3 is TGTGCCAGCAGCTTACAGACTAGCGGAACCTACGAGCAGTACTTC. Amino acids: CASSLQTSGTYEQYF.

The V call is TRBV2, the J call TRBJ1-5; TRBD1 matches at 7 bases. Per germline, CDR1 SNHLY and CDR2 FYNNEI. After removal of 6 bases from V and 5 bases from J, the junction contained 7 bases not matched to a gene. This CDR3 has 14 residues. The CDR3 here is CASSGQVSDQPQHF. The CDR3 nucleotides read TGTGCCAGCAGCGGACAGGTTTCCGATCAGCCCCAGCATTTT.

This clone has only a few counts. The gene calls are TRBV11-2 and TRBJ1-4; maybe TRBD1 (5 bases). CDR3 size: 17 residues. V lost 5 bases and J lost 4, with 20 bases in between. Germline-derived CDR1 and CDR2 are SGHAT and FQNNGV. The DNA of the CDR3 is TGTGCCAGCAGCGGGGGGGGTTGGAGGGTCGTTAATGAAAAACTGTTTTTT. Encoded protein: CASSGGGWRVVNEKLFF.

The V and J genes are TRBV18 and TRBJ1-3; D may be TRBD1 (5 bases). V lost 3 bases and J lost 8, with 14 bases in between. In germline, CDR1 is KGHSH, CDR2 LQKENI. This CDR3 spans 14 amino acids. The CDR3 region is CASSPLAGPDTIYF. The CDR3 nucleotides are TGTGCCAGCTCACCTCTCGCAGGGCCGGACACCATATATTTT.

This clone was counted a few times. The rearrangement uses TRBV28 and TRBJ1-5; possible D gene TRBD1, 5 bases. V was pared by 5 bases and J by 0 bases, with 14 bases between. Germline assignment: CDR1 MDHEN and CDR2 SYDVKM. There are 16 residues in the CDR3. The CDR3 sequence: CASSNPGDYSNQPQHF. In DNA form, the CDR3 reads TGTGCCAGCAGTAACCCGGGGGACTATAGCAATCAGCCCCAGCATTTT.

The gene calls are TRBV30 and TRBJ1-6, with a possible D match to TRBD1 (5 bases). CDR3 length equals 16 residues. V was clipped by 2 bases and J by 13 bases, with 24 bases between them. The V gene's germline CDR1 is GTSNPN and CDR2 SVGIG (reference sequence). CDR3 protein: CAWSLGLTNPPGPLHF. The CDR3, as DNA: TGTGCCTGGAGTTTGGGACTTACTAATCCGCCTGGGCCCCTCCACTTT.

The chain uses TRBV21-1 and TRBJ1-6. TRBV21-1 counts as a pseudogene. This CDR3 contains 16 residues. CDR3 in amino acids: CASSRGDSSNNSPLHF. CDR3 DNA sequence: TGTGCCAGCAGCCGGGGGGATTCCTCCAATAATTCACCCCTCCACTTT.

The rearrangement links TRBV27 to TRBJ2-7; 11 positions agree with TRBD2. Germline V lookup: CDR1 MNHEY, CDR2 SMNVEV (reference sequence). The CDR3 is 15 residues long. V gave up 6 bases and J gave up 2 bases; unmatched junction bases: 6. CDR3 residues: CASRPRSGGAYEQYF. The CDR3 DNA follows: TGTGCCAGCAGGCCCCGTAGCGGGGGGGCCTACGAGCAGTACTTC.

The chain has TRBV7-9 and TRBJ2-1; 7 bases are a match to TRBD2. The V segment lost 5 bases and the J segment 9 bases; nucleotides outside the gene matches: 7. Germline assignment: CDR1 SEHNR and CDR2 FQNEAQ (reference sequence). This CDR3 region has 13 residues. In nucleotides, the CDR3 is TGTGCCAGCAGCCCTTGGGGGGAGGGTGAGCAGTTCTTC. This encodes CASSPWGEGEQFF.

The chain recombines TRBV5-8 with TRBJ1-4; D is uncertain. This CDR3 has 16 amino acids. Germline CDR1 is SGHTS and CDR2 is YDEGEE. Deletions cut 0 bases from V and 0 bases from J, with 9 bases between. In nucleotides, the CDR3 is TGTGCCAGCAGCTTGGGCCAGTCCGCAACTAATGAAAAACTGTTTTTT. Protein product: CASSLGQSATNEKLFF. The whole variable domain, remainder taken from reference TRBV5-8 and TRBJ1-4, is EAGVTQSPTHLIKTRGQQATLRCSPISGHTSVYWYQQALGLGLQFLLWYDEGEERNRGNFPPRFSGRQFPNYSSELNVNALELEDSALYLCASSLGQSATNEKLFFGSGTQLSVL.

The V gene is TRBV7-6, the J gene TRBJ2-1; the D gene is possibly TRBD2 (5 bases). This CDR3 is 13 amino acids long. Trimming cost V 1 base and J 9 bases, with 10 bases left between them. In germline, CDR1 is SGHVS, CDR2 FNYEAQ. CDR3 region: CASSLEARGEQFF. The CDR3 DNA sequence: TGTGCCAGCAGCTTAGAAGCCCGGGGTGAGCAGTTCTTC.